These 9 T cell receptor beta chains were sequenced from one sample in a study of blood T cell repertoires in COVID-19. TCRdb's table, derived via immunoSEQ multiplex PCR, lists solely in-frame clones and lacks some. Here the sample spans 200,000 to 250,000 clones, about four fifths being singletons. Input material: PBMCs or T cells enriched from blood (not recorded which). The receptor set was obtained from a woman in her forties or fifties with acute COVID-19.

J is TRBJ1-2 and V is TRBV19; 7 bases line up with TRBD1. The V and J ends lost 5 bases and 1 base, in that order; junction bases with no gene match: 7. The CDR3 is 15 amino acids. Germline V gives CDR1 LNHDA, CDR2 SQIVND (reference sequence). DNA for the CDR3: TGTGCCAGTAGTCAAACCGGGACAGATAACTATGGCTACACCTTC. As protein: CASSQTGTDNYGYTF.

The chain employs TRBV28 and TRBJ2-3; D possibly corresponds to TRBD2 (5 bases). The CDR3 totals 15 residues. The V gene lost 5 bases and the J gene lost 1 base, with 13 bases spanning the gap. Germline V CDR1 and CDR2: MDHEN, SYDVKM. The CDR3, as DNA: TGTGCCAGCAGTGGAGAGGGTTTCGGCACAGATACGCAGTATTTT. Translation gives CASSGEGFGTDTQYF. The whole variable domain, filled in from reference TRBV28 and TRBJ2-3, reads DVKVTQSSRYLVKRTGEKVFLECVQDMDHENMFWYRQDPGLGLRLIYFSYDVKMKEKGDIPEGYSVSREKKERFSLILESASTNQTSMYLCASSGEGFGTDTQYFGPGTRLTVL.

This clone has just one count. The V gene is TRBV19, the J gene TRBJ2-5; 7 bases fit TRBD1. J was trimmed by 3 bases and V by 4 bases; bases with no gene match: 5. Germline values: CDR1 LNHDA, CDR2 SQIVND (reference sequence). This CDR3 is 14 amino acids long. CDR3 amino acids: CASSRTGTEETQYF. CDR3 sequence (DNA): TGTGCCAGTAGTAGAACCGGGACAGAAGAGACCCAGTACTTC.

V gene TRBV6-2 or TRBV6-3 combines with J gene TRBJ1-1; D not resolved. Germline lookup yields CDR1 MNHEY and CDR2 SVGEGT. V shed 2 bases and J shed 2 bases, with 9 bases lying between them. The length of the CDR3 is 14 residues. CDR3 coding DNA: TGTGCCAGCAGTTACGTCGCGGGTAACACTGAAGCTTTCTTT. It specifies CASSYVAGNTEAFF.

The chain combines TRBV19 with TRBJ2-2; D may be TRBD2 (5 bases). Germline assignment: CDR1 LNHDA and CDR2 SQIVND (reference sequence). V was shortened by 5 bases and J by 1 base, with 11 bases between the two germline ends. The CDR3 has 15 amino acids. DNA for the CDR3: TGTGCCAGTAGTCGAGGGTTACAGAACACCGGGGAGCTGTTTTTT. This codes for CASSRGLQNTGELFF.

This rearrangement joins TRBV3-1 (or the pseudogene TRBV3-2) to TRBJ2-1; 14 positions match TRBD2. The CDR3 loop spans 18 amino acids. Looked up from germline, CDR1 is LGHDT and CDR2 is YNNKEL (reference sequence). V gave up 4 bases and J gave up 9 bases; unmatched junction bases: 14. The CDR3 DNA sequence: TGTGCCAGCAGCCTACGATGGGGACTAGCGGGAGTAGTGGGTGAGCAGTTCTTC. Residues: CASSLRWGLAGVVGEQFF.

As for this clone: This specimen includes other DNA sequences encoding the same CDR3. This sequence joins TRBV6-1 and TRBJ2-1; the match to TRBD2 covers 16 bases. V shed 0 bases, J shed 4 bases, and the junction held 0 bases outside the gene matches. Per the germline V gene, CDR1 is MNHNS and CDR2 is SASEGT. This CDR3 has 17 amino acids. The CDR3 sequence is CASSEAGLAGGYNEQFF. The DNA for the CDR3 is TGTGCCAGCAGTGAAGCGGGACTAGCGGGGGGGTACAATGAGCAGTTCTTC.

The genes are TRBV7-9 and TRBJ2-5; TRBD2 matches at 13 bases. J was trimmed by 4 bases and V by 0 bases; bases with no gene match: 5. Per germline, CDR1 SEHNR and CDR2 FQNEAQ (reference sequence). This CDR3 is built from 17 residues. The CDR3 region is CASSLAIRTSGGETQYF. The DNA of the CDR3 is TGTGCCAGCAGCTTAGCCATCCGGACTAGCGGGGGAGAGACCCAGTACTTC.

V is TRBV3-1 (or the pseudogene TRBV3-2) and J is TRBJ2-4; D perhaps matches TRBD1 (6 bases). The length of the CDR3 is 15 residues. CDR1 LGHDT and CDR2 YNNKEL come from the germline V gene (reference sequence). V was cut by 4 bases and J by 0 bases, with 10 bases left in between. In DNA, the CDR3 is TGTGCCAGCAGCCTCGGGACAATAGCCAAAAACATTCAGTACTTC. Amino acid sequence: CASSLGTIAKNIQYF.